Listed below are T cell receptor beta chains from one sample, sequenced in a study of blood T cell repertoires in COVID-19. Sequencing used immunoSEQ multiplex PCR; TCRdb keeps in-frame clones, though not all of them. The sample lists approximately 200,000 clones, 75% to 90% occurring once. Sample: peripheral blood. Source of these receptors: a human donor in a cohort sampled during active COVID-19. The CDR3 runs from the conserved cysteine through the conserved F or W. A D gene is named only where the DNA matches it firmly. Clone size is not always given. Where it is, it says once, few, many or a class for expanded clones.

-,TRBJ2-7,-,TRBV19,CASSIFGGNSYEQYF,TGTGCCAGTAGTATTTTTGGCGGGAACTCCTACGAGCAGTACTTC
few,TRBJ2-7,-,TRBV5-1,CASSLNGRTYEQYF,TGCGCCAGCAGCTTGAATGGTAGAACCTACGAGCAGTACTTC
many,TRBJ2-2,TRBD1,TRBV27,CASSSGGGQGALDTGELFF,TGTGCCAGCAGTTCAGGGGGGGGACAGGGGGCGCTGGACACCGGGGAGCTGTTTTTT
-,TRBJ2-7,TRBD2,TRBV27,CASSPGLAGVYHEQYF,TGTGCCAGCAGTCCCGGACTAGCGGGAGTCTACCACGAGCAGTACTTC
-,TRBJ1-2,TRBD1,TRBV9,CASSATSGTGVYGYTF,TGTGCCAGCAGCGCCACGTCCGGGACAGGGGTCTATGGCTACACCTTC
-,TRBJ1-5,-,TRBV6-5,CASSPRGNQPQHF,TGTGCCAGCAGCCCAAGGGGGAATCAGCCCCAGCATTTT
-,TRBJ2-7,TRBD2,TRBV2,CASSELADYEQYF,TGTGCCAGCAGTGAACTAGCGGACTACGAGCAGTACTTC
few,TRBJ2-1,-,TRBV9,CASSPGYGTYSYNEQFF,TGTGCCAGCAGCCCCGGATACGGGACTTACTCCTACAATGAGCAGTTCTTC
-,TRBJ1-5,-,TRBV28,CASSLSAVYSNQPQHF,TGTGCCAGCAGTTTATCCGCGGTTTATAGCAATCAGCCCCAGCATTTT
-,TRBJ2-7,TRBD1,TRBV11-2,CASSLPGQGYEQYF,TGTGCCAGCAGCTTACCGGGACAGGGCTACGAGCAGTACTTC
-,TRBJ2-1,TRBD2,TRBV7-9,CASSHPRLAGGGGEQFF,TGTGCCAGCAGCCACCCCCGCTTAGCGGGAGGGGGTGGTGAGCAGTTCTTC
-,TRBJ1-2,-,TRBV3-1/TRBV3-2,CASSPSMTASYGYTF,TGTGCCAGCAGCCCCTCGATGACAGCGAGCTATGGCTACACCTTC
once,TRBJ1-4,-,TRBV2,CASSEAFGYSNEKLFF,TGTGCCAGCAGTGAAGCGTTCGGGTACTCTAATGAAAAACTGTTTTTT
-,TRBJ2-4,TRBD2,TRBV3-1/TRBV3-2,CASSQIPGLAGVRNIQYF,TGTGCCAGCAGCCAAATCCCGGGACTAGCGGGAGTCCGAAACATTCAGTACTTC
-,TRBJ2-3,TRBD2,TRBV6-5,CASSYRGGDTDTQYF,TGTGCCAGCAGTTACCGCGGGGGAGACACAGATACGCAGTATTTT
-,TRBJ1-4,TRBD1,TRBV11-2,CASSLGDRLREKLFF,TGTGCCAGCAGCTTAGGGGACAGGTTGAGAGAAAAACTGTTTTTT
-,TRBJ2-2,TRBD1,TRBV5-6,CASNMDRGRIVTGELFF,TGTGCCAGCAACATGGACAGGGGGCGGATTGTCACCGGGGAGCTGTTTTTT
few,TRBJ2-7,-,TRBV4-2,CASSQGGGAPYEQYF,TGTGCCAGCAGCCAAGGGGGCGGGGCGCCCTACGAGCAGTACTTC
-,TRBJ1-5,TRBD1,TRBV7-9,CASSKRQGPNQPQHF,TGTGCCAGCAGCAAGAGACAGGGCCCAAATCAGCCCCAGCATTTT
-,TRBJ1-1,-,TRBV12-3/TRBV12-4,CASSPRTEAFF,TGTGCCAGCAGTCCCCGGACAGAAGCTTTCTTT
-,TRBJ2-6,TRBD1,TRBV27,CASSLSGGQGSSGANVLTF,TGTGCCAGCAGTTTATCAGGGGGACAGGGAAGCTCTGGGGCCAACGTCCTGACTTTC
-,TRBJ1-1,TRBD1,TRBV9,CASSKKGQGTEAFF,TGTGCCAGCAGCAAAAAGGGACAGGGGACTGAAGCTTTCTTT
-,TRBJ1-6,-,TRBV4-1,CASSQDEGAHNSPLHF,TGCGCCAGCAGCCAAGACGAAGGGGCTCATAATTCACCCCTCCACTTT
-,TRBJ1-2,-,TRBV29-1,CSVDRQDDGYTF,TGCAGCGTGGACAGACAGGATGATGGCTACACCTTC
-,TRBJ2-2,TRBD2,TRBV10-3,CAISEWAGVDTGELFF,TGTGCCATCAGTGAATGGGCGGGAGTCGACACCGGGGAGCTGTTTTTT
few,TRBJ2-7,-,TRBV11-2,CASSLGLPGDEQYF,TGTGCCAGCAGCTTAGGGCTTCCCGGGGACGAGCAGTACTTC
-,TRBJ1-5,TRBD1,TRBV9,CASSAQGAGNQPQHF,TGTGCCAGCAGCGCTCAGGGGGCAGGCAATCAGCCCCAGCATTTT
once,TRBJ1-2,-,TRBV30,CAWSQELGVNPPF,TGTGCCTGGAGTCAGGAATTAGGGGTGAACCCTCCCTTC
-,TRBJ2-7,TRBD2,TRBV7-2,CASSLGTSSYEQYF,TGTGCCAGCAGCCTGGGGACTAGCTCCTACGAGCAGTACTTC
-,TRBJ1-1,-,TRBV28,CASSYTDGITEAFF,TGTGCCAGCAGTTATACAGACGGTATCACTGAAGCTTTCTTT
once,TRBJ2-7,TRBD1,TRBV2,CASGRTGQTYEQYF,TGTGCCAGCGGACGGACAGGTCAGACCTACGAGCAGTACTTC
-,TRBJ2-3,TRBD1,TRBV7-9,CASSRRDRGRTDTQYF,TGTGCCAGCAGTAGACGGGACAGGGGGAGAACAGATACGCAGTATTTT
-,TRBJ1-5,-,TRBV5-4,CASSLEPTGNQPQHF,TGTGCCAGCAGCTTGGAACCCACAGGCAATCAGCCCCAGCATTTT
-,TRBJ2-3,-,TRBV19,CASSSPARGRTDTQYF,TGTGCCAGTAGCTCCCCCGCGAGAGGCCGCACAGATACGCAGTATTTT
-,TRBJ2-5,TRBD2,TRBV6-5,CASSSRLAGEYF,TGTGCCAGCAGTTCCAGACTAGCGGGGGAGTACTTC
-,TRBJ2-7,TRBD2,TRBV29-1,CSVSRVRLAGYEQYF,TGCAGCGTTAGCCGTGTTAGACTAGCGGGCTACGAGCAGTACTTC